This T cell receptor (beta chain) appears in the sequencing data of a study of molecular identifiers for immune sequencing clone quantification (dated by TCRdb to 2016 to 2018). For context, the study as a whole: In a replicate experiment, RNA from about 20,000 or 100,000 naive CD8 T cells was split into five aliquots, four of which were sequenced. This methods study used CD8 T cells to benchmark TCR RNA copy counting and molecular-identifier clustering-based TCR repertoire sequencing (MIDCIRS).

Details on this clonotype: Its antigen is not yet known. This may arise from a read error, as a much more abundant clone is one base away.

Reading the germline V gene (reference sequence) gives CDR1 SEHNR and CDR2 FQNEAQ. V ends up 5 bases short and J 5 bases short, with an unmatched junction base count of 6. Spanning cysteine to phenylalanine, the CDR3 consists of 14 amino acids. The kept DNA is CDR3 alone, 42 bases in frame from the first base. Naive CD8 T cell libraries were made from around 18,000 to 910,000 sorted cells using 10%, 30% or 50% of purified RNA. Naive CD8 T cells, defined as CD8+CD4-CCR7+CD45RA+, were FACS-sorted into RLT Plus buffer on a BD FACSAria II. Detection sensitivity was tested by spiking Jurkat RNA equal to roughly ten TCR copies' worth into samples containing 20,000-1,000,000 naive CD8 T cells. CD8 T cells were enriched using RosetteSep CD8+ T Cell Enrichment Cocktail and Ficoll-Paque, and the enriched cells then underwent ACK red cell lysis. The library was produced with PCR. The run used an Illumina HiSeq 4000. Bulk TCR libraries were made following a previously described method, with the TCR primers given in Table S5. Total RNA was purified with the Qiagen AllPrep DNA/RNA kit. Before analysis, reads from multiple sequencing runs of one library were combined. Concerning the study's data processing: Reads were retained only if their TCR constant sequence matched exactly, and those retained reads were trimmed to 150 nt and grouped according to their 12-nt molecular barcodes. Within each barcode group, reads were sub-clustered at a 15% Levenshtein threshold, and quality-weighted consensus sequences were built per RNA molecule. Non-functional sequences were excluded, and lower-count sequences lying one edit away from another sequence were also excluded. On the basis of fitting two negative binomial distributions, barcode sub-clusters with fewer than 20% of the maximum read count were discarded. TCRdb reprocessing: public reads trimmed at Q25 with fastp, clones called with MiXCR, in-frame beta chains kept. Each record represents a unique CDR3 protein, reported with the most common genes and DNA among its rows. It is TCRdb's table, rather than the study itself, that gives the V and J calls and clone size. A total of about 63,000 distinct CDR3 sequences appear in this sample, around a fifth of them only once. The top ten constitute over 1.1% of the sample.

General findings and caveats noted by the study authors: Spiked-in Jurkat TCR RNA (around nine copies' worth), which is not part of the donor repertoire, was contained in the naive libraries. In CMV-specific effector cells, clones with more than 20 RNA copies contained over 98% of molecules, whereas in naive cells such clones contained under 1% of molecules. Highly expanded clone sizes could be underestimated because identical TCR molecules may share a barcode. When barcode sub-clustering was not used, chimeric consensus sequences inflated TCR diversity, with chimeras reaching as high as 47%. A single cell's worth of spiked-in Jurkat TCR RNA was reported detectable even among about 1.1 million naive CD8 T cells. Modeling estimated about three recovered TCR RNA copies per cell, compared with about 10 by digital PCR, which implies about 30% capture efficiency.

The chain couples TRBV7-9 to TRBJ2-7, with TRBD2 matching 10 junction bases. This TCR derives from a human donor in good health. Some libraries in this study had Jurkat cell RNA spiked in. Sequenced material: naive CD8+ T cells from blood, with Jurkat cell RNA spiked in. This specimen's cell subset or site label, interpreted: FACS-sorted CD8+CD4-CCR7+CD45RA+ naive T cells. The CDR3 corresponds to CASSISGGIDEQYF. The base sequence is TGTGCCAGCAGCATTAGCGGGGGGATTGACGAGCAGTACTTC.